This T cell receptor (beta chain) is drawn from a study of response to subunit inactivated influenza vaccine. Study-wide results and caveats: There was a suggestion from the authors that each seasonal influenza vaccination recruits few new T cells.

MiXCR, run by TCRdb on the RT-PCR reads, gives a single entry per CDR3 protein. The sample records about 500,000 distinct CDR3 sequences, roughly 13% being singletons. V was pared by 6 bases and J by 6 bases, with 20 bases of the junction left unmatched. This CDR3 contains 17 residues. The V gene's germline CDR1 is DFQATT and CDR2 SNEGSKA (reference sequence). The table lists this clonotype with a few counts. Its matching antigen is unknown. The rearrangement uses TRBV20-1 and TRBJ2-7; 10 positions match TRBD1. The receptor comes from a man aged 45-60 years who received an inactivated influenza vaccine. The material was PBMCs from blood, obtained 45 days after vaccination. In DNA, the CDR3 is TGCAGTGCCAGTCACCTCACGTACCGGGACAGGGGAGTCGAGCAGTACTTC. It yields the protein CSASHLTYRDRGVEQYF.